The 20 T cell receptor beta chains listed next were all sequenced from one sample in a study of cytomegalovirus exposure and HLA in healthy donors. Vbeta (60) and Jbeta (13) primers were used in the PCR. The repertoire was sequenced with immunoSEQ multiplex PCR; TCRdb's copy has only in-frame clones and lacks some. This table holds roughly 150,000 clones, around 80% found once. The sequenced material came from PBMCs. These receptors all stem from a girl under 18 in good health and CMV-seropositive.

This rearrangement joins TRBV7-3 to TRBJ2-2; D is possibly TRBD2 (5 bases). The germline V gene encodes CDR1 SGHTA and CDR2 FQGTGA. Trimming pared 5 bases from V and 6 bases from J, leaving 16 bases between. This CDR3 spans 15 amino acids. CDR3 sequence: CASSVSRESSGELFF. The CDR3, as DNA: TGTGCCAGCAGCGTCTCGAGGGAATCGTCCGGGGAGCTGTTTTTT.

The genes are TRBV6-4 and TRBJ2-5; TRBD1 aligns across 7 bases. The CDR3 sequence is 16 residues long. The V and J ends lost 6 bases and 0 bases, in that order; junction bases with no gene match: 10. Germline CDR1 reads MRHNA; CDR2 reads SNTAGT. DNA for the CDR3: TGTGCCAGCAGACTTACCGGGACAGTGTACCAAGAGACCCAGTACTTC. It translates to CASRLTGTVYQETQYF.

This chain joins TRBV30 and TRBJ2-1; 11 nucleotides match TRBD1. Trimming took 5 bases from V and 9 from J; bases not matched to a gene: 6. The CDR3 is made up of 13 amino acids. Germline-derived CDR1 and CDR2 are GTSNPN and SVGIG (reference sequence). The CDR3 loop is CAWGQGAFSEQFF. CDR3 DNA: TGTGCCTGGGGACAGGGGGCGTTTAGTGAGCAGTTCTTC.

The chain uses TRBV28 and TRBJ2-5; TRBD2 matches at 13 bases. Trimming cost V 4 bases and J 4 bases; bases outside gene matches: 6. CDR1 is MDHEN, CDR2 SYDVKM, per germline. The CDR3 is 16 amino acids. For the CDR3, the DNA is TGTGCCAGCAGTTCAACCCGGACTAGCGGGGGAGAGACCCAGTACTTC. This translates into CASSSTRTSGGETQYF.

The chain has TRBV6-1 and TRBJ1-1; no definite D call. The germline V and J ends were trimmed by 1 base and 6 bases, with 12 bases remaining between them. Per germline, CDR1 MNHNS and CDR2 SASEGT. This CDR3 comprises 14 residues. CDR3 DNA sequence: TGTGCCAGCAGTGAAGTGTCCGGGTGGGCTGAAGCTTTCTTT. Its translation is CASSEVSGWAEAFF.

The chain employs TRBV19 and TRBJ1-5; the D gene is possibly TRBD1 (5 bases). This CDR3 comprises 15 residues. Trimming pared 5 bases from V and 0 bases from J, leaving 11 bases between. Germline CDR1 is LNHDA and CDR2 is SQIVND (reference sequence). DNA for the CDR3: TGTGCCAGTAGTCATGACAGATATAGCAATCAGCCCCAGCATTTT. Its translation is CASSHDRYSNQPQHF.

This rearrangement joins TRBV9 to TRBJ1-2, with TRBD1 matching over 8 bases. Germline CDR1 is SGDLS and CDR2 is YYNGEE. The CDR3 contains 15 residues. J was trimmed by 8 bases and V by 3 bases; bases with no gene match: 12. The DNA for the CDR3 is TGTGCCAGCAGCGGAGGAGGGACAGGCGGGGACGGCTACACCTTC. Protein product: CASSGGGTGGDGYTF.

V is TRBV6-5 and J is TRBJ1-3; 7 positions agree with TRBD1. This CDR3 has 14 amino acids. Germline V gene sequence: CDR1 MNHEY, CDR2 SVGAGI. V was clipped by 8 bases and J by 5 bases; unmatched bases: 9. CDR3 in amino acids: CASHAGTVRNTIYF. The DNA of the CDR3 is TGTGCCAGCCATGCCGGGACAGTAAGAAACACCATATATTTT.

This chain connects TRBV28 to TRBJ2-7, with D possibly matching TRBD1 (6 bases). Germline values: CDR1 MDHEN, CDR2 SYDVKM. The ends were cut back, 2 bases at V and 2 bases at J, with 7 bases in the middle. The CDR3 has 13 residues. CDR3 residues: CASSLTGTYEQYF. DNA for the CDR3: TGTGCCAGCAGTTTAACAGGGACCTACGAGCAGTACTTC.

The J gene is TRBJ2-7, the V gene TRBV5-6; the match to TRBD2 covers 9 bases. V lost 4 bases and J lost 0; bases outside the gene matches: 14. The germline V gene encodes CDR1 SGHDT and CDR2 YYEEEE. The CDR3 consists of 18 residues. CDR3 amino acids: CASSGGALSGGHSYEQYF. The DNA of the CDR3 is TGTGCCAGCAGCGGTGGGGCGCTAAGCGGGGGGCACTCCTACGAGCAGTACTTC.

The gene calls are TRBV29-1 and TRBJ1-4; D unclear. CDR1 SQVTM and CDR2 ANQGSEA come from the germline V gene. Trimming left V 5 bases short and J 2 bases short, with 12 bases between. This CDR3 contains 14 residues. This chain's CDR3 is CSVRRGGTNEKLFF. The CDR3 nucleotides are TGCAGCGTTCGACGGGGTGGCACTAATGAAAAACTGTTTTTT. Full variable domain (remainder filled in from reference TRBV29-1 and TRBJ1-4): SAVISQKPSRDICQRGTSLTIQCQVDSQVTMMFWYRQQPGQSLTLIATANQGSEATYESGFVIDKFPISRPNLTFSTLTVSNMSPEDSSIYLCSVRRGGTNEKLFFGSGTQLSVL.

This clone was seen a few times. The chain joins TRBV10-3 to TRBJ1-1, with TRBD1 matching 9 bases. V shed 10 bases and J 5 bases; nucleotides not matched to a gene: 14. The CDR3 spans 15 residues. Germline CDR1 and CDR2: ENHRY and SYGVKD. The CDR3 sequence is CATRTGEVLETEAFF. CDR3 in DNA: TGTGCCACCCGGACAGGGGAGGTCCTGGAAACTGAAGCTTTCTTT.

The chain carries TRBV7-9 and TRBJ2-5, with D possibly being TRBD1 (5 bases). V lost 5 bases and J lost 5, with 21 bases in between. The CDR3 sequence is 16 residues long. Per germline, CDR1 SEHNR and CDR2 FQNEAQ (reference sequence). In DNA form, the CDR3 reads TGTGCCAGCAGCCCCCCCGACAGCCGTCCGTGGGAGACCCAGTACTTC. Its translation is CASSPPDSRPWETQYF.

This rearrangement joins TRBV6-5 to TRBJ1-5; 9 bases are shared with TRBD1. The CDR3 consists of 13 residues. The V gene's germline CDR1 is MNHEY and CDR2 SVGAGI. Trimming removed 5 bases from V and 6 bases from J; junction bases left unmatched: 2. The CDR3 protein is CASSEQGAQPQHF. CDR3 DNA sequence: TGTGCCAGCAGTGAACAGGGGGCTCAGCCCCAGCATTTT.

V and J are TRBV14 and TRBJ2-1; 8 bases are shared with TRBD1. J gave up 1 base and V 3 bases, and 11 bases lay outside the gene matches. CDR1 and CDR2 from the germline V gene are SGHDN and FVKESK. The length of the CDR3 is 18 residues. The CDR3 nucleotides are TGTGCCAGCAGCCAGTGGCAGGGGGCGGAGGGATCCTACAATGAGCAGTTCTTC. Translating gives CASSQWQGAEGSYNEQFF.

The rearrangement links TRBV6-5 to TRBJ2-7, with a weak D call TRBD1 (6 bases). Germline V gene data show CDR1 as MNHEY and CDR2 as SVGAGI. The CDR3 spans 14 residues. The V gene lost 1 base and the J gene lost 1 base, with 8 bases spanning the gap. CDR3 coding DNA: TGTGCCAGCAGTTACTATACAGGGTCCTACGAGCAGTACTTC. It codes for CASSYYTGSYEQYF.

This clone was counted a single time. The chain recombines TRBV6-5 with TRBJ2-1, with 10 bases fitting TRBD1. The CDR3 loop spans 13 amino acids. J lost 9 bases, V lost 6 bases, and 5 bases had no gene match. Germline assignment: CDR1 MNHEY and CDR2 SVGAGI. This CDR3 is CASSRTGGVEQFF. CDR3 DNA: TGTGCCAGCAGCCGGACAGGGGGGGTTGAGCAGTTCTTC.

V is TRBV5-1 and J is TRBJ1-1; 7 bases are a match to TRBD1. The germline V gene has CDR1 SGHRS and CDR2 YFSETQ. With V trimmed by 3 bases and J by 6 bases, 5 bases remained unmatched. The CDR3 has 13 amino acids. CDR3 residues: CASSSRQGAEAFF. The CDR3 DNA reads TGCGCCAGCAGCTCTAGACAGGGCGCTGAAGCTTTCTTT. Looking up the rest from reference TRBV5-1 and TRBJ1-1 gives the full variable domain: KAGVTQTPRYLIKTRGQQVTLSCSPISGHRSVSWYQQTPGQGLQFLFEYFSETQRNKGNFPGRFSGRQFSNSRSEMNVSTLELGDSALYLCASSSRQGAEAFFGQGTRLTVV.

This sequence joins TRBV27 and TRBJ2-3; 7 bases are a match to TRBD2. Germline CDR1 and CDR2: MNHEY and SMNVEV (reference sequence). CDR3 length equals 13 residues. V lost 3 bases to trimming and J lost 9 bases; unmatched junction nucleotides: 6. For the CDR3, the DNA is TGTGCCAGCAGTTTTTCCGGGGGGAACACGCAGTATTTT. Its protein is CASSFSGGNTQYF.

The CDR3 DNA sequence: TGTGCCAGCAGCTTAGAATCCCTTGATACGCAGTATTTT. This encodes CASSLESLDTQYF. The chain has TRBV13 and TRBJ2-3; D gene unclear. V was trimmed by 1 base and J by 6 bases, leaving 8 bases between them. CDR3 size: 13 residues. Germline V gene data show CDR1 as PRHDT and CDR2 as FYEKMQ (reference sequence).